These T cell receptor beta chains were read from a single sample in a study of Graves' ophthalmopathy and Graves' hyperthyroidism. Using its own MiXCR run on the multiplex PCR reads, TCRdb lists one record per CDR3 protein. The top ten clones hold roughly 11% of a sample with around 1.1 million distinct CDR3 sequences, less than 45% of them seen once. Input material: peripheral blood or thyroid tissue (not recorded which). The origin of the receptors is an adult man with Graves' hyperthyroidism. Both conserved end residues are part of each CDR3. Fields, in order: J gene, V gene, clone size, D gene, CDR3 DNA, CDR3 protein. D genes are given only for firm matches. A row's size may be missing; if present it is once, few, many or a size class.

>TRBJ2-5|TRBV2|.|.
TGTGCCAGCAGCGAGGGGATCGCTACCCGCCATCCGTACTTC
CASSEGIATRHPYF
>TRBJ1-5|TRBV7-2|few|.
TGTGCCAGCAGCTTAGAAAGTCAGGGCTGGCAGCCCCAGCATTTT
CASSLESQGWQPQHF
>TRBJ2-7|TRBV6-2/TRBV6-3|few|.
TGTGCCAGCAGCCTACACCAGGGCTCCTACGAGCAGTACTTC
CASSLHQGSYEQYF
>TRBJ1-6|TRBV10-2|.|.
TGCGCCAGCAGTGTGGACAAAGGCGGTTCACCCCTCCACTTT
CASSVDKGGSPLHF
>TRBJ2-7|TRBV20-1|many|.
TGCAGTGCTAGAGATTTAGGAGCTAGCGCATCGTACGAGCAGTACTTC
CSARDLGASASYEQYF
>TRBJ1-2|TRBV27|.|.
TGTGCCAGCAGTGGGACACCAGCTAACTATGGCTACACCTTC
CASSGTPANYGYTF
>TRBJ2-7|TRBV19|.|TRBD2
TGTGCCAGTAGCCCGATTTTAGCTAGCGGGAAGGGATACGAGCAGTACTTC
CASSPILASGKGYEQYF
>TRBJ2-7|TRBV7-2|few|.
TGTGCCAGCAGCACACGACAAGGAAATGAGTGGTTCTCCTACGAGCAGTACTTC
CASSTRQGNEWFSYEQYF
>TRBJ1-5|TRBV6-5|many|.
TGTGCCAGCAGTTATGGGTCAGCTCAGCCCCAGCATTTT
CASSYGSAQPQHF
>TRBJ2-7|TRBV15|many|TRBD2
TGTGCCACCAGCAGAGTGGGCGGGAGCCCGTACGAGCAGTACTTC
CATSRVGGSPYEQYF
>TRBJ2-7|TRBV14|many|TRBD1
TGTGCCAGCAGCCAAATCCGGGACAGGGGTACTCGGTACTTC
CASSQIRDRGTRYF
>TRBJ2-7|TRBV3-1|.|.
TGTGCCAGCAGCCAAGGAGGGTTCGAGCAGTACTTC
CASSQGGFEQYF
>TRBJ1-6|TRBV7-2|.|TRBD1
TGCGTCAGCAGGGGACAGGGTGTTTCACCCCTCCACTTT
CVSRGQGVSPLHF
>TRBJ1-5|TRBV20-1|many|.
TGCAGTGCTAGCAGGGAAGCAACCAATCAGCCCCAGCATTTT
CSASREATNQPQHF
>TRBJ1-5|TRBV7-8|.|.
TGTGCCAGCAGCCAAGTCGGGGGGCACGGGAGCGGCAATCAGCCCCAGCATTTT
CASSQVGGHGSGNQPQHF
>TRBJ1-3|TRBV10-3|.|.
TGTGCCATCAGTGAAACAGGGATCTCTGGAAACACCATATATTTT
CAISETGISGNTIYF
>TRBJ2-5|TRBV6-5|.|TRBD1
TGTGCCAGCAGTTGTATCCCTGGACAGGGGCAGGAGACCCAGTACTTC
CASSCIPGQGQETQYF
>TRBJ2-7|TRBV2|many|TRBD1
TGTGCCAGCAGGGGACAGGCCGCCGAGCAGTACTTC
CASRGQAAEQYF
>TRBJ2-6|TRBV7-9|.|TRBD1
TGTGCCAGCTCAGGGGGCGGATATGGGGCCAACGTCCTGACTTTC
CASSGGGYGANVLTF